This T cell receptor beta chain appears in the sequencing data of a study of shared clonotypes between healthy human individuals. Sequencing used immunoSEQ multiplex PCR; TCRdb keeps in-frame clones, though not all of them. The sample shows about 180,000 clones, roughly 91% of them seen only once. The germline gives CDR1 LNHDA, CDR2 SQIVND (reference sequence). The CDR3 contains 13 residues. J lost 2 bases, V lost 8 bases, and 2 bases had no gene match. This chain connects TRBV19 to TRBJ1-5, with TRBD1 matching over 8 bases. What was sequenced was naive CD4+ T cells sorted from blood. Subset defined: CD45RA+ positively selected. The receptor comes from a woman aged 30 to 39 in good health. The CDR3, as DNA: TGTGCCAGTGGACAGGGTGGCAATCAGCCCCAGCATTTT. This sequence encodes CASGQGGNQPQHF. Supplemented by reference TRBV19 and TRBJ1-5, the full variable domain reads DGGITQSPKYLFRKEGQNVTLSCEQNLNHDAMYWYRQDPGQGLRLIYYSQIVNDFQKGDIAEGYSVSREKKESFPLTVTSAQKNPTAFYLCASGQGGNQPQHFGDGTRLSIL.